The 31 T cell receptor beta chains reported below all come from one sample, sequenced in a study of blood T cells in healthy people across ages. Alongside a J-beta primer mix, a sample-barcoded 5' primer served in a second PCR lasting roughly 6 to 11 cycles. A single record per CDR3 protein comes from TCRdb applying MiXCR to the 5' RACE reads. This table holds under 1,000,000 distinct CDR3 sequences, about 36% found once. The sequenced sample consisted of blood. These receptors were taken from a man between 18 and 35 years old in good health.

About this clonotype: A much larger clone differs by one base, so this may be a read error. The V call is TRBV6-1, the J call TRBJ1-2, with TRBD1 matching over 10 bases. The germline V gene has CDR1 MNHNS and CDR2 SASEGT. The trim removed 6 bases at V and 6 bases at J, leaving 4 bases unmatched. The CDR3 length is 13 residues. This chain's CDR3 is CASRGDRGHGYTF. The CDR3 nucleotides read TGTGCCAGCAGGGGGGACAGGGGCCATGGCTACACCTTC.

This clonotype showed up many times. The gene calls are TRBV4-3 and TRBJ2-1; D uncertain. Germline lookup yields CDR1 LGHNA and CDR2 YSLEER. V lost 1 base, J lost 3 bases, and 10 bases lay in between. This CDR3 comprises 15 residues. The CDR3 DNA reads TGCGCCAGCAGCCAAGGGGCCTCAGTCTACAATGAGCAGTTCTTC. Its protein product is CASSQGASVYNEQFF.

V is TRBV2 and J is TRBJ2-3; TRBD2 is a possible D gene (5 bases). CDR3 length: 14 residues. The germline V gene has CDR1 SNHLY and CDR2 FYNNEI. V was clipped by 7 bases and J by 0 bases, with 11 bases between them. CDR3 nucleotide sequence: TGTGCCAGCACGGTGCGGGTGAGCACAGATACGCAGTATTTT. The encoded protein is CASTVRVSTDTQYF.

The chain employs TRBV19 and TRBJ2-1; D is possibly TRBD1 (6 bases). The CDR3 has 13 residues. Trimming took 2 bases from V and 6 from J, leaving 8 bases between them. Germline lookup yields CDR1 LNHDA and CDR2 SQIVND (reference sequence). The CDR3 spells CASSITGINEQFF. The CDR3, as DNA: TGTGCCAGTAGTATAACAGGGATCAATGAGCAGTTCTTC.

This clonotype was counted only a few times. V is TRBV4-1 and J is TRBJ2-3; weak D call: TRBD2 (7 bases). The CDR3 loop spans 14 amino acids. Trimming shortened V by 7 bases and J by 3 bases, and 14 bases separated the two germline ends. Germline V lookup: CDR1 MGHRA, CDR2 YSYEKL. CDR3 DNA sequence: TGCGCCAGCATGAGGGGGGGCCGAACAGATACGCAGTATTTT. Translation: CASMRGGRTDTQYF.

This clonotype appeared a few times. This chain joins TRBV14 and TRBJ1-2; no firm D call. CDR1 SGHDN and CDR2 FVKESK come from the germline V gene. This CDR3 comprises 16 residues. Trimming shortened V by 0 bases and J by 7 bases, and 18 bases separated the two germline ends. The DNA for the CDR3 is TGTGCCAGCAGCCAAGATTATAGTTGGCAGAAGAGTGGCTACACCTTC. Amino acid sequence: CASSQDYSWQKSGYTF.

This clonotype has just a few counts. The chain combines TRBV4-3 with TRBJ1-2; possibly TRBD1 for D (5 bases). V was cut by 4 bases and J by 0 bases, with 15 bases left in between. Germline CDR1 LGHNA, CDR2 YSLEER. The CDR3 extends over 16 amino acids. CDR3 coding DNA: TGCGCCAGCAGCCCCTCAAGGGGCCAGACTAACTATGGCTACACCTTC. Its translation is CASSPSRGQTNYGYTF.

This clonotype was picked up a small number of times. The chain is built from TRBV6-6 and TRBJ1-1; D gene unclear. V was cut by 6 bases and J by 0 bases, with 17 bases left in between. The CDR3 loop spans 16 amino acids. Germline values: CDR1 MNHNY, CDR2 SVGAGI (reference sequence). The CDR3 protein is CASSPPGRPMNTEAFF. CDR3 nucleotide sequence: TGTGCCAGCAGCCCCCCAGGACGCCCTATGAACACTGAAGCTTTCTTT.

This clonotype was recorded many times. The chain carries TRBV29-1 and TRBJ1-2; 8 bases line up with TRBD1. Germline CDR1 reads SQVTM; CDR2 reads ANQGSEA. This CDR3 has 16 amino acids. J lost 4 bases, V lost 0 bases, and 10 bases had no gene match. CDR3 residues: CSVEDRDRPDLYGYTF. DNA for the CDR3: TGCAGCGTTGAAGATCGGGACAGGCCCGACCTCTATGGCTACACCTTC.

This clonotype was counted between two and nine times. The chain joins TRBV5-1 to TRBJ2-7; 7 bases line up with TRBD2. The germline V gene has CDR1 SGHRS and CDR2 YFSETQ. V lost 7 bases and J lost 2; bases outside the gene matches: 6. The CDR3 contains 13 residues. The CDR3 is CASAASGTYEQYF. In nucleotides, the CDR3 is TGCGCCAGCGCGGCTAGCGGAACCTACGAGCAGTACTTC.

There are many counts of this clonotype. The chain links TRBV6-5 to TRBJ2-7; D ambiguous. Germline V gives CDR1 MNHEY, CDR2 SVGAGI. V lost 0 bases and J 7 bases, leaving 4 bases between the germline ends. The CDR3 consists of 11 residues. In DNA form, the CDR3 reads TGTGCCAGCAGTTACTCGAGGGAGCAGTACTTC. Translation: CASSYSREQYF.

In its sample, this clonotype was seen a few times. At one end, the junction sequence differs from germline, possibly due to a read error. The chain is built from TRBV4-1 and TRBJ2-5, with 10 bases aligning to TRBD1. The CDR3 length is 16 residues. The germline V gene has CDR1 MGHRA and CDR2 YSYEKL. CDR3 sequence (DNA): TGCGCCAGCAGTCAAGGGGACAGGGGTTTCGTGGAGACCCAGTACTTC. This sequence encodes CASSQGDRGFVETQYF.

This sequence joins TRBV2 and TRBJ2-7, with D possibly TRBD1 on 5 matching bases. CDR1 is SNHLY and CDR2 is FYNNEI in the germline V gene. Between the trimmed V and J ends, which lost 4 bases and 2 bases, there was a span of 9 bases. The length of the CDR3 is 13 residues. The CDR3 protein is CASSAGAPYEQYF. The CDR3 DNA sequence: TGTGCCAGCAGTGCTGGGGCCCCCTACGAGCAGTACTTC.

V is TRBV20-1 and J is TRBJ1-6, with unresolved D. The CDR3 runs 14 residues. Germline assignment: CDR1 DFQATT and CDR2 SNEGSKA (reference sequence). V lost 1 base to trimming and J lost 5 bases, with 9 bases between them. The CDR3, as DNA: TGCAGTGCTAGAGGGGGAACCCATAATTCACCCCTCCACTTT. Protein sequence: CSARGGTHNSPLHF.

J is TRBJ1-1 and V is TRBV4-1; TRBD1 might be the D (5 bases). CDR1 is MGHRA and CDR2 is YSYEKL in the germline V gene. There are 17 residues in the CDR3. V was trimmed by 1 base and J by 7 bases, leaving 22 bases between them. The CDR3 DNA sequence: TGCGCCAGCAGCCAAGGCCTAGCGGGGCGGAAAAAGCTTGAAGCTTTCTTT. This translates into CASSQGLAGRKKLEAFF.

As concerns this clonotype: A read error may explain this, as a much larger clone is one base away. J is TRBJ2-5 and V is TRBV4-3; TRBD1 is a possible D gene (5 bases). This CDR3 comprises 15 residues. CDR1 is LGHNA and CDR2 is YSLEER in the germline V gene. The CDR3 spells CVSSQDSGREETQYF. In DNA, the CDR3 is TGCGTCAGCAGCCAAGATAGTGGCAGGGAAGAGACCCAGTACTTC.

This clonotype has only a few counts. The chain combines TRBV20-1 with TRBJ1-4, with no clear D. The CDR3 has 15 residues. The V gene's germline CDR1 is DFQATT and CDR2 SNEGSKA (reference sequence). The germline V and J ends were trimmed by 1 base and 7 bases, with 16 bases remaining between them. Here the CDR3 DNA reads TGCAGTGCTAGAGTAAGAGGGTCTCGTGGTGAAAAACTGTTTTTT. This codes for CSARVRGSRGEKLFF.

The genes are TRBV2 and TRBJ1-5, with D possibly matching TRBD1 (6 bases). V shed 3 bases and J shed 5 bases, with 11 bases lying between them. The germline V gene has CDR1 SNHLY and CDR2 FYNNEI. The CDR3 length is 14 residues. The CDR3, as DNA: TGTGCCAGCAGTGATTTTAGACAGGATCAGCCCCAGCATTTT. Translated: CASSDFRQDQPQHF. The full variable domain, in which reference TRBV2 and TRBJ1-5 provide the parts outside the CDR3, is EPEVTQTPSHQVTQMGQEVILRCVPISNHLYFYWYRQILGQKVEFLVSFYNNEISEKSEIFDDQFSVERPDGSNFTLKIRSTKLEDSAMYFCASSDFRQDQPQHFGDGTRLSIL.

The J gene is TRBJ2-5, the V gene TRBV12-3 or TRBV12-4; D may match TRBD1 or TRBD2 (5 bases each). Trimming cost V 1 base and J 11 bases, with 17 bases left between them. This CDR3 has 14 amino acids. The CDR3 DNA sequence: TGTGCCAGCAGTTTAGGGGACGGTGACAATGAGCAGTACTTC. Its protein product is CASSLGDGDNEQYF.

This sequence joins TRBV6-2 or TRBV6-3 and TRBJ1-2, with 8 bases lining up with TRBD1. V lost 2 bases to trimming and J lost 4 bases; unmatched junction nucleotides: 6. This CDR3 region has 15 residues. Germline-derived CDR1 and CDR2 are MNHEY and SVGEGT. As DNA, the CDR3 is TGTGCCAGCAGTTACGGCGACAGGGGAGTCTATGGCTACACCTTC. It codes for CASSYGDRGVYGYTF.

Comment on this clonotype: A much larger clone differs from this one at a single base, so this may be a read error. CDR3 in amino acids: CASSVSGQPQPQHF. The CDR3 DNA follows: TGTGCCAGCAGTGTAAGTGGACAACCTCAGCCCCAGCATTTT. This rearrangement joins TRBV12-3 or TRBV12-4 to TRBJ1-5, with TRBD1 as a possible D gene (5 bases). V was clipped by 5 bases and J by 6 bases, with 14 bases between them. The CDR3 loop spans 14 amino acids.

The chain joins TRBV5-1 to TRBJ2-7; 8 nucleotides align to TRBD2. The better agreement between TRBJ2-5 and the DNA end casts doubt on the J call. The CDR3 is made up of 17 amino acids. Germline CDR1 reads SGHRS; CDR2 reads YFSETQ. Here the CDR3 DNA reads TGCGCCAGCAGCTTGTCGGTGGGACGAGCGGGGGTCGAGACCCAGTACTTC. Translation gives CASSLSVGRAGVETQYF.

This clonotype was counted a few times. The chain carries TRBV7-6 and TRBJ2-1; D perhaps matches TRBD1 (6 bases). This CDR3 contains 14 residues. V lost 4 bases and J 13 bases, leaving 20 bases between the germline ends. The V gene's germline CDR1 is SGHVS and CDR2 FNYEAQ. CDR3 sequence (DNA): TGTGCCAGCAGCTCAAACAGGGTTAGCGAGACCCAGTTCTTC. Residues: CASSSNRVSETQFF.

This sequence joins TRBV29-1 and TRBJ1-2; possibly TRBD1 for D (5 bases). Germline V gene lookup returns CDR1 SQVTM and CDR2 ANQGSEA. This CDR3 has 13 residues. Trimming removed 5 bases from V and 1 base from J, with 11 bases in between. The CDR3, as DNA: TGCAGCGTTTCAAGGGGTAGTAACTATGGCTACACCTTC. Protein: CSVSRGSNYGYTF.

This clonotype appeared many times. The rearrangement links TRBV9 to TRBJ1-2; no definite D call. This CDR3 spans 13 amino acids. The ends were cut back, 3 bases at V and 5 bases at J, with 11 bases in the middle. Germline V CDR1 and CDR2: SGDLS, YYNGEE. The CDR3 DNA sequence: TGTGCCAGCAGCGCCGGACCTGTGTATGGCTACACCTTC. Translating gives CASSAGPVYGYTF.

Only a few counts were recorded for this clonotype. CDR3 DNA: TGCGCCAGCAGCCAAACCTCGGGGGATTACGAGCAGTACTTC. Translation gives CASSQTSGDYEQYF. The chain combines TRBV4-1 with TRBJ2-7; TRBD2 might be the D (6 bases). This CDR3 comprises 14 residues. Trimming took 2 bases from V and 4 from J, leaving 12 bases between them. CDR1 and CDR2 (germline): MGHRA, YSYEKL.

The rearrangement uses TRBV27 and TRBJ2-5; the D is unclear. Germline CDR1 is MNHEY and CDR2 is SMNVEV (reference sequence). The CDR3 contains 15 residues. Between the trimmed V and J ends, which lost 8 bases and 11 bases, there was a span of 27 bases. CDR3 DNA sequence: TGTGCCAGCGCCCCGGCAGCCAGGACCTCAAATGAGCAGTACTTC. Its translation: CASAPAARTSNEQYF.

This rearrangement joins TRBV28 to TRBJ2-7, with a possible D match to TRBD1 (6 bases). The CDR3 loop spans 15 amino acids. V lost 5 bases and J 6 bases, leaving 20 bases between the germline ends. Per germline, CDR1 MDHEN and CDR2 SYDVKM. The CDR3 loop reads CASSLYGQMEAEQYF. The CDR3 DNA reads TGTGCCAGCAGTCTGTACGGACAGATGGAGGCCGAGCAGTACTTC. The full variable domain, with the rest looked up from reference TRBV28 and TRBJ2-7, is DVKVTQSSRYLVKRTGEKVFLECVQDMDHENMFWYRQDPGLGLRLIYFSYDVKMKEKGDIPEGYSVSREKKERFSLILESASTNQTSMYLCASSLYGQMEAEQYFGPGTRLTVT.

This clonotype was recorded many times. CDR3 sequence: CSAGVGLTNEKLFF. CDR3 DNA: TGCAGTGCTGGGGTCGGACTAACTAATGAAAAACTGTTTTTT. The chain couples TRBV20-1 to TRBJ1-4, with unresolved D. The CDR3 has 14 amino acids. Germline CDR1 DFQATT, CDR2 SNEGSKA (reference sequence). The V end was cut by 5 bases, the J end by 1 base, with 11 bases between.

The genes are TRBV7-2 and TRBJ2-5; D remains unclear. CDR3 length equals 15 residues. Per germline, CDR1 SGHTA and CDR2 FQGNSA. The V gene lost 5 bases and the J gene lost 1 base, with 14 bases spanning the gap. CDR3 sequence (DNA): TGTGCCAGCAGCATGAGACCCCAACCCCAAGAGACCCAGTACTTC. Protein product: CASSMRPQPQETQYF. Looking up the rest from reference TRBV7-2 and TRBJ2-5 gives the full variable domain: GAGVSQSPSNKVTEKGKDVELRCDPISGHTALYWYRQSLGQGLEFLIYFQGNSAPDKSGLPSDRFSAERTGGSVSTLTIQRTQQEDSAVYLCASSMRPQPQETQYFGPGTRLLVL.

Notes on this clonotype: At one end the junction does not follow the germline gene, possibly because of a read error. This chain uses TRBV20-1 with TRBJ2-6; the D gene is possibly TRBD1 (5 bases). The germline CDR1 and CDR2 sequences are DFQATT and SNEGSKA (reference sequence). This CDR3 contains 16 residues. CDR3 region: CSARTPAGSGTNVLTF. CDR3 nucleotides: TGCAGTGCTAGAACCCCCGCAGGGTCTGGGACCAACGTCCTGACTTTC.